These 21 T cell receptor beta chains came from one sample sequenced in a study of CD8+ T cells in alopecia areata (dated by TCRdb to 2017 to 2018). The library came from the immunoSEQ multiplex PCR assay. For TCR sequencing, RNA was extracted from every sample and reverse transcribed into cDNA to serve as template. The source is immuneACCESS, and TCRdb retained only in-frame sequences with V and J called. Part of the clones is not carried over; for the studies checked, unresolved V genes explain less than half of this, and the remainder is unexplained. The sample data list some 100,000 clones, and 60% of these were observed just once. The ten top clones hold about 15% of the sample. Sample treatment or condition, as interpreted from the label and publication: oral pan-JAK inhibitor, 5-10 mg twice daily. The specimen was CD8+ T cells sorted from blood, collected between weeks 55 and 65, from a patient treated with tofacitinib. The receptors here all came from a human donor with alopecia areata.

This clone was seen only a few times. The genes are TRBV6-6 and TRBJ1-2, with 7 bases matching TRBD1. The ends lost 4 bases at V and 2 bases at J; junction bases unmatched: 7. Germline CDR1 MNHNY, CDR2 SVGAGI (reference sequence). The CDR3 is 15 residues long. The CDR3 loop is CASSSTRQGNYGYTF. The CDR3 DNA sequence: TGTGCCAGCAGTTCGACCAGACAGGGCAACTATGGCTACACCTTC.

V gene TRBV27 combines with J gene TRBJ2-7; TRBD1 agrees at 7 bases. In germline, CDR1 is MNHEY, CDR2 SMNVEV (reference sequence). The CDR3 has 14 residues. Losses at the gene ends were 3 bases for V and 4 bases for J; bases not matched to a gene: 6. The CDR3 reads CASSFGTEGYEQYF. The CDR3 DNA reads TGTGCCAGCAGTTTCGGGACAGAGGGTTACGAGCAGTACTTC.

This chain joins TRBV15 and TRBJ1-1; unclear D gene. CDR1 and CDR2 (germline): LNHNV, YYDKDF (reference sequence). The V end lost 4 bases, the J end lost 1 base, and 7 bases lay between the germline ends. The CDR3 covers 13 residues. The CDR3 sequence is CATSKKTNTEAFF. The DNA for the CDR3 is TGTGCCACCAGCAAAAAGACGAACACTGAAGCTTTCTTT.

V is TRBV11-1 and J is TRBJ2-5; D possibly corresponds to TRBD2 (5 bases). Germline values: CDR1 SGHAT, CDR2 FQDESV (reference sequence). Between the trimmed V and J ends, which lost 5 bases and 1 base, there was a span of 11 bases. There are 14 residues in the CDR3. This chain's CDR3 is CASSPGEIQETQYF. CDR3 in DNA: TGTGCCAGCAGCCCCGGGGAGATCCAAGAGACCCAGTACTTC. The full variable domain, completed using reference TRBV11-1 and TRBJ2-5, is EAEVAQSPRYKITEKSQAVAFWCDPISGHATLYWYRQILGQGPELLVQFQDESVVDDSQLPKDRFSAERLKGVDSTLKIQPAELGDSAMYLCASSPGEIQETQYFGPGTRLLVL.

This chain links TRBV2 with TRBJ2-1; no clear D gene. Trimming removed 6 bases from V and 6 bases from J, with 6 bases in between. The CDR3 has 11 residues. The V gene's germline CDR1 is SNHLY and CDR2 FYNNEI. The CDR3 here is CASRSPNEQFF. The DNA of the CDR3 is TGTGCCAGCAGATCCCCCAATGAGCAGTTCTTC.

V is TRBV2 and J is TRBJ1-1, with D possibly TRBD1 on 5 matching bases. V dropped 6 bases and J dropped 6 bases, with 20 bases sitting between them. Germline CDR1 is SNHLY and CDR2 is FYNNEI. CDR3 length: 15 amino acids. CDR3 in amino acids: CASRKTKGRDAEAFF. DNA of the CDR3: TGTGCCAGCAGAAAAACCAAGGGGAGGGACGCTGAAGCTTTCTTT.

CDR3 bases: TGTGCCAGCAGTGGTCAAGGGTTTTTCTCACCCCTCCACTTT. Protein sequence: CASSGQGFFSPLHF. The V and J genes are TRBV25-1 and TRBJ1-6, with unresolved D. Germline V gene lookup returns CDR1 MGHDK and CDR2 SYGVNS. The V end was cut by 4 bases, the J end by 10 bases, with 14 bases between. This CDR3 spans 14 amino acids.

The chain carries TRBV7-9 and TRBJ2-2; the D is unclear. CDR3 length: 14 amino acids. V lost 2 bases and J 1 base, leaving 5 bases between the germline ends. Germline V gene sequence: CDR1 SEHNR, CDR2 FQNEAQ (reference sequence). The CDR3 spells CASSLTQNTGELFF. Written as DNA, the CDR3 is TGTGCCAGCAGCTTAACCCAGAACACCGGGGAGCTGTTTTTT.

The chain uses TRBV15 and TRBJ2-5; a possible D gene is TRBD1 (6 bases). The V gene lost 1 base and the J gene lost 7 bases, with 19 bases spanning the gap. Germline V gives CDR1 LNHNV, CDR2 YYDKDF (reference sequence). The CDR3 loop spans 16 amino acids. CDR3 loop: CATSRVRDTGEGTQYF. The CDR3 DNA follows: TGTGCCACCAGCAGAGTTCGGGACACTGGGGAAGGGACCCAGTACTTC.

This clone was observed a handful of times. The chain uses TRBV7-9 and TRBJ2-3; no definite D call. From germline, CDR1 is SEHNR and CDR2 FQNEAQ (reference sequence). The CDR3 runs to 14 residues. Between the trimmed V and J ends, which lost 1 base and 2 bases, there was a span of 7 bases. This chain's CDR3 is CASSLVDLTDTQYF. For the CDR3, the DNA is TGTGCCAGCAGCTTAGTTGACCTCACAGATACGCAGTATTTT.

V and J are TRBV5-5 and TRBJ2-7, with 7 bases matching TRBD1. The CDR3 extends over 14 amino acids. Trimming at V came to 4 bases and at J to 2 bases, leaving 6 bases not matched to a gene. From germline, CDR1 is SGHKS and CDR2 YYEKEE (reference sequence). CDR3 sequence: CASSPWDSPYEQYF. CDR3 nucleotide sequence: TGTGCCAGCAGCCCTTGGGACAGTCCCTACGAGCAGTACTTC. Full variable domain (missing parts from reference TRBV5-5 and TRBJ2-7): DAGVTQSPTHLIKTRGQQVTLRCSPISGHKSVSWYQQVLGQGPQFIFQYYEKEERGRGNFPDRFSARQFPNYSSELNVNALLLGDSALYLCASSPWDSPYEQYFGPGTRLTVT.

The gene calls are TRBV30 and TRBJ2-1, with 10 bases matching TRBD2. V shed 4 bases, J shed 8 bases, and the junction held 5 bases outside the gene matches. The length of the CDR3 is 13 residues. Germline CDR1 and CDR2: GTSNPN and SVGIG (reference sequence). CDR3 coding DNA: TGTGCCTGGAACAGCGGGGGGGCCGATGAGCAGTTCTTC. This sequence encodes CAWNSGGADEQFF.

This clone appeared a few times. The V and J genes are TRBV27 and TRBJ2-1; D is unclear. The germline V and J ends were trimmed by 6 bases and 7 bases, with 7 bases remaining between them. CDR1 and CDR2 (germline): MNHEY, SMNVEV (reference sequence). The CDR3 is 11 residues long. CDR3 region: CASSLFNEQFF. CDR3 bases: TGTGCCAGCAGCCTCTTTAATGAGCAGTTCTTC.

This chain links TRBV30 with TRBJ2-2; a possible D gene is TRBD2 (5 bases). Trimming took off 7 bases at V and 5 bases at J, with 11 bases between the two ends. The V gene's germline CDR1 is GTSNPN and CDR2 SVGIG (reference sequence). CDR3 length: 12 amino acids. The CDR3 coding sequence is TGTGCCTCCCACGGGGTTACCGGGGAGCTGTTTTTT. Translation: CASHGVTGELFF. The full variable domain, with the rest looked up from reference TRBV30 and TRBJ2-2, is SQTIHQWPATLVQPVGSPLSLECTVEGTSNPNLYWYRQAAGRGLQLLFYSVGIGQISSEVPQNLSASRPQDRQFILSSKKLLLSDSGFYLCASHGVTGELFFGEGSRLTVL.

The chain uses TRBV19 and TRBJ1-5, with unresolved D. Germline-derived CDR1 and CDR2 are LNHDA and SQIVND (reference sequence). Trimming pared 1 base from V and 8 bases from J, leaving 6 bases between. The CDR3 has 12 residues. In DNA, the CDR3 is TGTGCCAGTAGTATAGGTTTCAAGCCCCAGCATTTT. Its translation is CASSIGFKPQHF.

The J gene is TRBJ2-1, the V gene TRBV4-1; tentative D call: TRBD1 (6 bases). Germline loops: CDR1 MGHRA, CDR2 YSYEKL. The V and J ends lost 2 bases and 6 bases respectively, with 11 bases between them. CDR3 length: 14 amino acids. The CDR3 region has the DNA TGCGCCAGCAGCCAAAAACAGGGCGGCAATGAGCAGTTCTTC. Its protein is CASSQKQGGNEQFF.

The sample holds one count of this clone. The chain couples TRBV7-2 to TRBJ2-2; no clear D gene. Per the germline V gene, CDR1 is SGHTA and CDR2 is FQGNSA. CDR3 length equals 13 residues. Deletions cut 5 bases from V and 6 bases from J, with 10 bases between. The CDR3 nucleotides are TGTGCCAGCAGCCCGGTGGGGTCCGGGGAGCTGTTTTTT. It translates to CASSPVGSGELFF.

This chain uses TRBV27 with TRBJ2-1; D gene unclear. Trimming took off 2 bases at V and 4 bases at J, with 9 bases between the two ends. Germline V gene sequence: CDR1 MNHEY, CDR2 SMNVEV (reference sequence). CDR3 length equals 14 residues. The CDR3 sequence: CASSLGASYNEQFF. The CDR3 DNA reads as TGTGCCAGCAGTTTAGGTGCGTCATACAATGAGCAGTTCTTC.

Note on this clone: At one end the junction does not follow the germline gene, possibly because of a read error. The chain combines TRBV29-1 with TRBJ2-4; TRBD2 is a possible D gene (6 bases). This CDR3 is built from 13 residues. The germline V gene has CDR1 SQVTM and CDR2 ANQGSEA. CDR3 sequence reads: CSVEAGRTNIQYF. The CDR3 nucleotides are TGCAGCGTCGAAGCCGGGAGAACAAACATTCAGTACTTC.

This clone appeared many times. The chain links TRBV10-3 to TRBJ2-1; D is uncertain. The V gene lost 5 bases and the J gene lost 2 bases, with 7 bases spanning the gap. Germline CDR1 reads ENHRY; CDR2 reads SYGVKD. The CDR3 sequence is 13 residues long. CDR3 sequence (DNA): TGTGCCATCAGTTCAGACACCTACAATGAGCAGTTCTTC. This sequence encodes CAISSDTYNEQFF.

The chain uses TRBV6-5 and TRBJ1-6; unclear D gene. The CDR3 length is 16 residues. Trimming took off 2 bases at V and 0 bases at J, with 8 bases between the two ends. Germline V gene data show CDR1 as MNHEY and CDR2 as SVGAGI. The DNA of the CDR3 is TGTGCCAGCAGTTACGGGCCAAGCTCCTATAATTCACCCCTCCACTTT. Encoded protein: CASSYGPSSYNSPLHF.